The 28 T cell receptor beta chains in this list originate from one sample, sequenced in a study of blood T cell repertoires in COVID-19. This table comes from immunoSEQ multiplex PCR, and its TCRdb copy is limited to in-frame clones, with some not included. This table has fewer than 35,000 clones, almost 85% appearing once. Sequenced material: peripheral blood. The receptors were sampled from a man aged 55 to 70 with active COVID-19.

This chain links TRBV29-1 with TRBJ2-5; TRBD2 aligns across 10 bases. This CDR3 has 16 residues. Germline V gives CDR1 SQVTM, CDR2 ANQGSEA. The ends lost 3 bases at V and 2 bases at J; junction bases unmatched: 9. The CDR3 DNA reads TGCAGCGTTGATAGGCTTTCAGCGGGAGGGCAAGAGACCCAGTACTTC. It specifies CSVDRLSAGGQETQYF.

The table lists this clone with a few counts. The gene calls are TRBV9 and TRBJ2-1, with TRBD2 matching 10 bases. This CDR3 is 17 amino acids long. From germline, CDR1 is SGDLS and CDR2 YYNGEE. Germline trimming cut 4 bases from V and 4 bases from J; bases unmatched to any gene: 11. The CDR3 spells CASSYSTLAGVYNEQFF. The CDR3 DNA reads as TGTGCCAGCAGCTACTCTACCCTAGCGGGAGTTTACAATGAGCAGTTCTTC. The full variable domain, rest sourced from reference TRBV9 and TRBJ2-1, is DSGVTQTPKHLITATGQRVTLRCSPRSGDLSVYWYQQSLDQGLQFLIQYYNGEERAKGNILERFSAQQFPDLHSELNLSSLELGDSALYFCASSYSTLAGVYNEQFFGPGTRLTVL.

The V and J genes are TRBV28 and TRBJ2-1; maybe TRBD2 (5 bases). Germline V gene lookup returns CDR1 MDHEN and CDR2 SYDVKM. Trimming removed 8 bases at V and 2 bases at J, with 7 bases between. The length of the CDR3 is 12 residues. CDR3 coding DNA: TGTGCCAGCGGGAGAACCTACAATGAGCAGTTCTTC. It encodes CASGRTYNEQFF.

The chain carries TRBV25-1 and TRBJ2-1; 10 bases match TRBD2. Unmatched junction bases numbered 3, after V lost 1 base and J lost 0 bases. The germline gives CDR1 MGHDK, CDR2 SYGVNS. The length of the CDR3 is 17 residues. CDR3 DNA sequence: TGTGCCAGCAGTGAATTTGCTAGCGGGAGCTCCTACAATGAGCAGTTCTTC. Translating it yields CASSEFASGSSYNEQFF.

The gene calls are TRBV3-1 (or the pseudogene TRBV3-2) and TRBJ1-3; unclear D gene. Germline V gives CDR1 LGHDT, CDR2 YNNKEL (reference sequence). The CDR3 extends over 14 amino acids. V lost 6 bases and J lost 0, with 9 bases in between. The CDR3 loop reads CASSSYSSGNTIYF. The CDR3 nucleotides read TGTGCCAGCAGTTCCTACTCCTCTGGAAACACCATATATTTT.

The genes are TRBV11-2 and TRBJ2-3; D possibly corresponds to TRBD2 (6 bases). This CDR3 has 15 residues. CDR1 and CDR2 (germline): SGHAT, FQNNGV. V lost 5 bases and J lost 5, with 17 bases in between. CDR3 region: CASSPQAGRQDTQYF. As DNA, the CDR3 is TGTGCCAGCAGCCCTCAAGCGGGCCGGCAAGATACGCAGTATTTT.

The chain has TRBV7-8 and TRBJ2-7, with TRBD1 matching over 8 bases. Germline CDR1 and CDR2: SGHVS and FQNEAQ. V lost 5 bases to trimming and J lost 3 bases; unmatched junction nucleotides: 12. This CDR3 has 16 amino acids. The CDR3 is CASSARNRGLDYEQYF. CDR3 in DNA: TGTGCCAGCAGCGCACGAAACAGGGGGTTGGACTACGAGCAGTACTTC.

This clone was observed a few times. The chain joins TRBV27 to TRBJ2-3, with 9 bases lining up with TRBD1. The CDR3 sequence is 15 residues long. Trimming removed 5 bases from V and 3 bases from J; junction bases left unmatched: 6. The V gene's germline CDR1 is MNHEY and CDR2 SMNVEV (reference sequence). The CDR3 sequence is CASSPGQGVTDTQYF. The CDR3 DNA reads TGTGCCAGCAGTCCGGGACAGGGAGTGACAGATACGCAGTATTTT.

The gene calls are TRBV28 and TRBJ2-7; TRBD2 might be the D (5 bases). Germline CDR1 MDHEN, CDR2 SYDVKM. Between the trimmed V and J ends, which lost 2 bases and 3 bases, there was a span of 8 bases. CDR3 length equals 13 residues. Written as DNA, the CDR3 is TGTGCCAGCAGTTTACCGGGATACTACGAGCAGTACTTC. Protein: CASSLPGYYEQYF.

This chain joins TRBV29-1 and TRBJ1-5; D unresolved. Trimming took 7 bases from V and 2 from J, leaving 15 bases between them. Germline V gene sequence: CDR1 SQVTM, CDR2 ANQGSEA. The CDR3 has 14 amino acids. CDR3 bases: TGCAGCGCTGCGACTGCGGAAGGCAATCAGCCCCAGCATTTT. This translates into CSAATAEGNQPQHF.

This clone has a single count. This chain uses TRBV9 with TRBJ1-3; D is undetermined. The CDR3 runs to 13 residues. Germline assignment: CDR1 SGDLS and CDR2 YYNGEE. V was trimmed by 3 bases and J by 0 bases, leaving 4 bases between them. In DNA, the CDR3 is TGTGCCAGCAGCGCCGGCTCTGGAAACACCATATATTTT. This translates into CASSAGSGNTIYF.

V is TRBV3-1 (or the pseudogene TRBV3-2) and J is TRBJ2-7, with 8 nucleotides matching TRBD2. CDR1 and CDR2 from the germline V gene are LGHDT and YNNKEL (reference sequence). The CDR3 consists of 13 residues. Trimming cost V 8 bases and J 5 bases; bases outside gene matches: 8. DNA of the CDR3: TGTGCCAGCGTTCTCAGCGGGAGTAACGAGCAGTACTTC. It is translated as CASVLSGSNEQYF.

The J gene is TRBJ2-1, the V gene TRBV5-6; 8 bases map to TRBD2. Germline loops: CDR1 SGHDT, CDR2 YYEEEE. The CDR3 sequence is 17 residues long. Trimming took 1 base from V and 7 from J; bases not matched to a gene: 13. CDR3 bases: TGTGCCAGCAGCTTGACAGGAGGAGCGGGAGTGGTGAATGAGCAGTTCTTC. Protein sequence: CASSLTGGAGVVNEQFF.

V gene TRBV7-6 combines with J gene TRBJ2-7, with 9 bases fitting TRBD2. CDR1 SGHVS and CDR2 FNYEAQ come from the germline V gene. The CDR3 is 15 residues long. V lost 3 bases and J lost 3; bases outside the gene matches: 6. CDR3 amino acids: CASSLGGGRGYEQYF. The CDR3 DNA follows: TGTGCCAGCAGCTTGGGAGGCGGGAGGGGCTACGAGCAGTACTTC.

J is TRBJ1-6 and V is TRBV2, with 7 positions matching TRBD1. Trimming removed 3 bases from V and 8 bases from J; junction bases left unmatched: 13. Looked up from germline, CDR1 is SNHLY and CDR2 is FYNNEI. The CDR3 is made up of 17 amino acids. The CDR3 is CASSDFFGTDVHSPLHF. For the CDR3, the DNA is TGTGCCAGCAGTGATTTCTTCGGGACAGATGTTCATTCACCCCTCCACTTT.

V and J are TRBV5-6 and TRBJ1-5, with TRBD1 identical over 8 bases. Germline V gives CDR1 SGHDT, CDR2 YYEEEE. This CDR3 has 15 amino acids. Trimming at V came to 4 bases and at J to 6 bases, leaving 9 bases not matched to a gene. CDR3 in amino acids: CASSIGQGLGQPQHF. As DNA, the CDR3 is TGTGCCAGCAGCATCGGACAGGGTCTAGGTCAGCCCCAGCATTTT.

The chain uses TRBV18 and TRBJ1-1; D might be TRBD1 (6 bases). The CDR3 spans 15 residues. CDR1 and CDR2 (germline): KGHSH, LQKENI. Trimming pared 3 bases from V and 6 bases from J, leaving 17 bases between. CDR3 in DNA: TGTGCCAGCTCACCCAGGCCAGGGGACGAGCCTGAAGCTTTCTTT. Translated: CASSPRPGDEPEAFF. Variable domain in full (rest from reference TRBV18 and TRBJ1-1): NAGVMQNPRHLVRRRGQEARLRCSPMKGHSHVYWYRQLPEEGLKFMVYLQKENIIDESGMPKERFSAEFPKEGPSILRIQQVVRGDSAAYFCASSPRPGDEPEAFFGQGTRLTVV.

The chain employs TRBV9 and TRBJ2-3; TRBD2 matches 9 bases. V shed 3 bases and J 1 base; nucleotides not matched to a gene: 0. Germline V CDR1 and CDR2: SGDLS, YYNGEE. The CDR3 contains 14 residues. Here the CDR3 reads CASSGTSGTDTQYF. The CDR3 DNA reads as TGTGCCAGCAGCGGGACTAGCGGCACAGATACGCAGTATTTT. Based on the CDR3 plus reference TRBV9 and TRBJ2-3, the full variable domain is DSGVTQTPKHLITATGQRVTLRCSPRSGDLSVYWYQQSLDQGLQFLIQYYNGEERAKGNILERFSAQQFPDLHSELNLSSLELGDSALYFCASSGTSGTDTQYFGPGTRLTVL.

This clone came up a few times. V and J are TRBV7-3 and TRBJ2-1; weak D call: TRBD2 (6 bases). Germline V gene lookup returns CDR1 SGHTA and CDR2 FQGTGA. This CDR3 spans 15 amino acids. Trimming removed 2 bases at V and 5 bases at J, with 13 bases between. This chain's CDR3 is CASSLAAGGHNEQFF. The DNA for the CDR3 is TGTGCCAGCAGCTTAGCCGCAGGAGGGCACAATGAGCAGTTCTTC. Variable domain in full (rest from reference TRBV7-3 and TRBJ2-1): GAGVSQTPSNKVTEKGKYVELRCDPISGHTALYWYRQSLGQGPEFLIYFQGTGAADDSGLPNDRFFAVRPEGSVSTLKIQRTERGDSAVYLCASSLAAGGHNEQFFGPGTRLTVL.

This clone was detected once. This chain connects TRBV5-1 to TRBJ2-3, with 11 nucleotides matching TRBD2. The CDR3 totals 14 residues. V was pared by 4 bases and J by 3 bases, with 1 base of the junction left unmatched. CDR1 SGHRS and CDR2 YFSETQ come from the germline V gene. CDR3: CASSRLAGTDTQYF. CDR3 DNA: TGCGCCAGCAGCCGACTAGCGGGAACAGATACGCAGTATTTT. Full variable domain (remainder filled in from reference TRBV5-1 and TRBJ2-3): KAGVTQTPRYLIKTRGQQVTLSCSPISGHRSVSWYQQTPGQGLQFLFEYFSETQRNKGNFPGRFSGRQFSNSRSEMNVSTLELGDSALYLCASSRLAGTDTQYFGPGTRLTVL.

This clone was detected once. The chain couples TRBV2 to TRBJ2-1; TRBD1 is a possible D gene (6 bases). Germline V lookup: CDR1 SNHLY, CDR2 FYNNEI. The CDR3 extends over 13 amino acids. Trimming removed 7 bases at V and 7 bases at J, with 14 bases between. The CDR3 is CASNPGEGNEQFF. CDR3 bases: TGTGCCAGCAATCCAGGGGAAGGTAATGAGCAGTTCTTC.

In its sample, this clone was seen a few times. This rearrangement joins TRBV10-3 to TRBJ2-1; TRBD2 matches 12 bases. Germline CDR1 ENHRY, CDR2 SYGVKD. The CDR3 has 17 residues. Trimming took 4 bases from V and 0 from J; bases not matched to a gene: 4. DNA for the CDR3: TGTGCCATCAGTGGGACTAGCGGGAAAAGCTCCTACAATGAGCAGTTCTTC. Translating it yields CAISGTSGKSSYNEQFF.

The CDR3 here is CASSIARGKGKGYEQYV. The CDR3 coding sequence is TGTGCCAGTAGTATAGCCCGCGGGAAAGGGAAAGGATACGAGCAGTACGTC. The chain is built from TRBV19 and TRBJ2-7; perhaps TRBD2 as D (6 bases). CDR3 size: 17 residues. The germline V gene encodes CDR1 LNHDA and CDR2 SQIVND (reference sequence). V was cut by 1 base and J by 4 bases, with 20 bases left in between.

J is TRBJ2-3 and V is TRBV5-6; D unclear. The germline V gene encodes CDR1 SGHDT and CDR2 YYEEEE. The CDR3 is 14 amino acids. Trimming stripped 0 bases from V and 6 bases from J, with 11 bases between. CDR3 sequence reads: CASSLGVAKDTQYF. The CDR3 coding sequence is TGTGCCAGCAGCTTGGGAGTAGCTAAGGATACGCAGTATTTT.

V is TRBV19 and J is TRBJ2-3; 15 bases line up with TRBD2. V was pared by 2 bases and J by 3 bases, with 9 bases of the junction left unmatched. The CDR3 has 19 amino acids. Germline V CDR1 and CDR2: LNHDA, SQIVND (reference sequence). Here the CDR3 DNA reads TGTGCCAGTAGTATATCGGGACTAGCGGGAGGAGGAAGGACAGATACGCAGTATTTT. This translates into CASSISGLAGGGRTDTQYF.

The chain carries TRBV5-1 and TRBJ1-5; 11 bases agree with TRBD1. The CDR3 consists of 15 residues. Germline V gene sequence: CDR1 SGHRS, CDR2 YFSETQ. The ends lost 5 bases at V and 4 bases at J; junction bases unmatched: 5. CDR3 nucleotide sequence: TGCGCCAGCAGATTCGGGACAGGGGGGAATCAGCCCCAGCATTTT. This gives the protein CASRFGTGGNQPQHF.

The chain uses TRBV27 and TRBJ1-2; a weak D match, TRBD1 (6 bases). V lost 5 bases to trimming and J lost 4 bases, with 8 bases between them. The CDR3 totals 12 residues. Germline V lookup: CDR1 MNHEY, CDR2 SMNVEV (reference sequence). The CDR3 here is CASSTGTYGYTF. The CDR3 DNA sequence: TGTGCCAGCAGTACAGGGACCTATGGCTACACCTTC.

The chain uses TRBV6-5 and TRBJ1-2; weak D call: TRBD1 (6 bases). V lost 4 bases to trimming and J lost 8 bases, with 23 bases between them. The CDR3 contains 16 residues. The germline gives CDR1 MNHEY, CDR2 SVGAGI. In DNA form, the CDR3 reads TGTGCCAGCAGTTTTAGACAGAAGGGGGTTTCGCGGGGCTACACCTTC. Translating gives CASSFRQKGVSRGYTF.